Listed below are T cell receptor beta chains from one sample, sequenced in a study of blood T cell repertoires in COVID-19. Using immunoSEQ multiplex PCR, the repertoire was profiled, and TCRdb retains in-frame clones only, with some absent. In the table there are about 220,000 clones, 75% to 90% of which are singletons. The sequencing input was PBMCs or T cells enriched from blood (not recorded which). The receptors come from a woman between 18 and 30 years old in a cohort exposed to, infected with or recovered from COVID-19 (not recorded which). Each CDR3 is given with its conserved first and last residue. The D gene is left open where the match is weak. Not every row has a clone size; where given, it reads once, few, many or a size class.

v_call: TRBV6-6
j_call: TRBJ1-3
d_call: NA
clone_size: NA
cdr3_nt: TGTGCCAGCAGTTACGACTTAGGTTCCTCTGGAAACACCATATATTTT
cdr3_aa: CASSYDLGSSGNTIYF

v_call: TRBV12-2
j_call: TRBJ1-5
d_call: NA
clone_size: NA
cdr3_nt: TGTGCAAGTCGCCCCTACTGTGTGTGGTTGGGCAATCAGCCCCAGCATTTT
cdr3_aa: CASRPYCVWLGNQPQHF

v_call: TRBV6-5
j_call: TRBJ1-2
d_call: TRBD1
clone_size: NA
cdr3_nt: TGTGCCAGCAGGGGGGGGACAGGGGCGGAAGGTGGCTACACCTTC
cdr3_aa: CASRGGTGAEGGYTF

v_call: TRBV28
j_call: TRBJ2-7
d_call: TRBD2
clone_size: once
cdr3_nt: TGTGCCAGCAGTTTCGGGTCGGGGGGGAACGAGCAGTACTTC
cdr3_aa: CASSFGSGGNEQYF

v_call: TRBV27
j_call: TRBJ2-5
d_call: NA
clone_size: NA
cdr3_nt: TGTGCCAGCAGCCGCTCCGCGGCGGGGGCGGTAGAGACCCAGTACTTC
cdr3_aa: CASSRSAAGAVETQYF

v_call: TRBV7-9
j_call: TRBJ2-3
d_call: NA
clone_size: NA
cdr3_nt: TGTGCCAGCAGCTTAGTACTAGATAACACAGATACGCAGTATTTT
cdr3_aa: CASSLVLDNTDTQYF

v_call: TRBV27
j_call: TRBJ2-3
d_call: NA
clone_size: NA
cdr3_nt: TGTGCCAGCAGTTTAATGGGACTTAGCACAGATACGCAGTATTTT
cdr3_aa: CASSLMGLSTDTQYF

v_call: TRBV4-2
j_call: TRBJ1-2
d_call: NA
clone_size: NA
cdr3_nt: TGTGCCAGCAGCCAAGATACCAACGATCCTTGGCGGGTTGGCTACACCTTC
cdr3_aa: CASSQDTNDPWRVGYTF

v_call: TRBV11-3
j_call: TRBJ1-1
d_call: NA
clone_size: once
cdr3_nt: TGTGCCAGCAGCTCCCTCGCTGAAGCTTTCTTT
cdr3_aa: CASSSLAEAFF

v_call: TRBV6-5
j_call: TRBJ1-2
d_call: TRBD1
clone_size: NA
cdr3_nt: TGTGCCAGCAGTCCCGGGACAGACTATGGCTACACCTTC
cdr3_aa: CASSPGTDYGYTF

v_call: TRBV5-1
j_call: TRBJ2-7
d_call: NA
clone_size: NA
cdr3_nt: TGCGCCAGCAGTGACAGATTGGAGCAGTACTTC
cdr3_aa: CASSDRLEQYF

v_call: TRBV7-2
j_call: TRBJ1-1
d_call: NA
clone_size: NA
cdr3_nt: TGTGCCAGCAGCAATCATGTATGGGGGGAGGGAGAGAACACTGAAGCTTTCTTT
cdr3_aa: CASSNHVWGEGENTEAFF

v_call: TRBV6-6
j_call: TRBJ1-5
d_call: NA
clone_size: NA
cdr3_nt: TGTGCCAGCAGTCAAAATGAGGGCGGGCAGCCCCAGCATTTT
cdr3_aa: CASSQNEGGQPQHF

v_call: TRBV6-5
j_call: TRBJ2-5
d_call: TRBD2
clone_size: NA
cdr3_nt: TGTGCCACCGGGACTAGCGCATGGGAGACCCAGTACTTC
cdr3_aa: CATGTSAWETQYF

v_call: TRBV2
j_call: TRBJ2-3
d_call: TRBD2
clone_size: NA
cdr3_nt: TGTGCCAGCCGGAGATTAGCGGGAGGCACAGATACGCAGTATTTT
cdr3_aa: CASRRLAGGTDTQYF

v_call: TRBV2
j_call: TRBJ1-5
d_call: TRBD1
clone_size: NA
cdr3_nt: TGTGCCAGCAGTAACGACAGGGTTAATCAGCCCCAGCATTTT
cdr3_aa: CASSNDRVNQPQHF

v_call: TRBV6-5
j_call: TRBJ1-4
d_call: NA
clone_size: NA
cdr3_nt: TGTGCCAGCAGTTACCGGAGAGGAGGGGAAAAACTGTTTTTT
cdr3_aa: CASSYRRGGEKLFF

v_call: TRBV27
j_call: TRBJ1-5
d_call: NA
clone_size: NA
cdr3_nt: TGTGCCAGCAGTTTCCGGTACAATCAGCCCCAGCATTTT
cdr3_aa: CASSFRYNQPQHF

v_call: TRBV19
j_call: TRBJ1-2
d_call: TRBD1
clone_size: NA
cdr3_nt: TGTGCCAGTAGTATATCCCTGACAGGGGGCTATGGCTACACCTTC
cdr3_aa: CASSISLTGGYGYTF

v_call: TRBV30
j_call: TRBJ1-2
d_call: NA
clone_size: NA
cdr3_nt: TGTGCCGGACTCCCCCCTCCGGGGGTCAACTATGGCTACACCTTC
cdr3_aa: CAGLPPPGVNYGYTF

v_call: TRBV21-1
j_call: TRBJ1-5
d_call: NA
clone_size: NA
cdr3_nt: TGTGCCAGCAGCCCCCCAGCATGGACAGTAGGCAATCAGCCCCAGCATTTT
cdr3_aa: CASSPPAWTVGNQPQHF

v_call: TRBV19
j_call: TRBJ1-4
d_call: NA
clone_size: NA
cdr3_nt: TGTGCCAGTAGTGAAACCCCGGGGGAGGATAATGAAAAACTGTTTTTT
cdr3_aa: CASSETPGEDNEKLFF

v_call: TRBV11-2
j_call: TRBJ1-1
d_call: NA
clone_size: once
cdr3_nt: TGTGCCAGCAGCGCGGGACCGAACACTGAAGCTTTCTTT
cdr3_aa: CASSAGPNTEAFF

v_call: TRBV9
j_call: TRBJ1-4
d_call: TRBD1
clone_size: NA
cdr3_nt: TGTGCCAGCAGCGGGACAGGGGCCCCTAATGAAAAACTGTTTTTT
cdr3_aa: CASSGTGAPNEKLFF

v_call: TRBV7-9
j_call: TRBJ1-6
d_call: NA
clone_size: NA
cdr3_nt: TGTGCCAGCAGCTTAGCGGGGCTAAGAGAGGATTCACCCCTCCACTTT
cdr3_aa: CASSLAGLREDSPLHF

v_call: TRBV28
j_call: TRBJ1-5
d_call: NA
clone_size: NA
cdr3_nt: TGTGCCAGCAGTTTAGCTGGACAAAGCAATCAGCCCCAGCATTTT
cdr3_aa: CASSLAGQSNQPQHF

v_call: TRBV29-1
j_call: TRBJ1-2
d_call: TRBD1
clone_size: NA
cdr3_nt: TGCAGCGTTGATATACCCCGGACAGGGTTAAACTATGGCTACACCTTC
cdr3_aa: CSVDIPRTGLNYGYTF

v_call: TRBV4-2
j_call: TRBJ2-2
d_call: NA
clone_size: NA
cdr3_nt: TGTGCCAGCAGCCCCCCGGGGAAGCACTCCGGGGAGCTGTTTTTT
cdr3_aa: CASSPPGKHSGELFF

v_call: TRBV5-1
j_call: TRBJ2-5
d_call: NA
clone_size: NA
cdr3_nt: TGCGCCAGCAGCTTGCCCGCGGACCAAGAGACCCAGTACTTC
cdr3_aa: CASSLPADQETQYF

v_call: TRBV3-1/TRBV3-2
j_call: TRBJ1-2
d_call: TRBD1
clone_size: NA
cdr3_nt: TGTGCCAGCAGCTCACAGGGGACTTTTAACTATGGCTACACCTTC
cdr3_aa: CASSSQGTFNYGYTF

v_call: TRBV7-3
j_call: TRBJ2-2
d_call: NA
clone_size: NA
cdr3_nt: TGTGCCAGCAGCTTACAGGGTTCGCGGACCGGGGAGCTGTTTTTT
cdr3_aa: CASSLQGSRTGELFF

v_call: TRBV6-5
j_call: TRBJ1-5
d_call: TRBD1
clone_size: NA
cdr3_nt: TGTGCCAGCAGTTTAACAGGGGGCGTAGGCAATCAGCCCCAGCATTTT
cdr3_aa: CASSLTGGVGNQPQHF

v_call: TRBV19
j_call: TRBJ1-1
d_call: NA
clone_size: once
cdr3_nt: TGTGCCAGTAGTTTCGGGTCAGCCACTGAAGCTTTCTTT
cdr3_aa: CASSFGSATEAFF

v_call: TRBV7-8
j_call: TRBJ2-7
d_call: NA
clone_size: NA
cdr3_nt: TGTGCCAGCAGCTTAGGAGGCGGGGACGAGCAGTACTTC
cdr3_aa: CASSLGGGDEQYF

v_call: TRBV9
j_call: TRBJ1-6
d_call: NA
clone_size: once
cdr3_nt: TGTGCCAGCAGCATCCTTCCATCGGATCGAGGACCCCTCCACTTT
cdr3_aa: CASSILPSDRGPLHF

v_call: TRBV5-6
j_call: TRBJ2-7
d_call: NA
clone_size: NA
cdr3_nt: TGTGCCAGCAGGAAAAGGACTATCTACGAGCAGTACTTC
cdr3_aa: CASRKRTIYEQYF

v_call: TRBV7-2
j_call: TRBJ1-1
d_call: NA
clone_size: NA
cdr3_nt: TGTGCCAGCAGCTTTATGCGTGATAGGGGAGCTTTCTTT
cdr3_aa: CASSFMRDRGAFF

v_call: TRBV6-5
j_call: TRBJ2-7
d_call: TRBD1
clone_size: NA
cdr3_nt: TGTGCCAGCAGTACCCGGGACAGGACCAGGTACGAGCAGTACTTC
cdr3_aa: CASSTRDRTRYEQYF

v_call: TRBV29-1
j_call: TRBJ2-1
d_call: TRBD1
clone_size: NA
cdr3_nt: TGCAGCGTCCGGGACAGGGCGTACAATGAGCAGTTCTTC
cdr3_aa: CSVRDRAYNEQFF

v_call: TRBV10-3
j_call: TRBJ1-2
d_call: NA
clone_size: NA
cdr3_nt: TGTGCTATTCACTCCGCGGGGGCGAATGGCTACACCTTC
cdr3_aa: CAIHSAGANGYTF

v_call: TRBV27
j_call: TRBJ2-5
d_call: NA
clone_size: once
cdr3_nt: TGTGCCAGCAGTTCCCTCTTAGGCGGCCAGACCCAGTACTTC
cdr3_aa: CASSSLLGGQTQYF